This passage covers 22 T cell receptor beta chains from one sample sequenced in a study of T cells after yellow fever vaccination. TCRdb reprocessed the 5' RACE reads via MiXCR and lists one record per CDR3 protein. Of some 120,000 distinct CDR3 sequences detected, 8.4% appear once; the ten largest clones hold about 25%. The sample here was CD8+ T cells sorted from PBMCs, taken 45 days after the yellow fever booster vaccination. The source is a young man who received the YFV17D yellow fever vaccine.

This clonotype was counted ten times or more. The rearrangement uses TRBV6-5 and TRBJ2-6; D is unresolved. Germline lookup yields CDR1 MNHEY and CDR2 SVGAGI. V was trimmed by 5 bases and J by 0 bases, leaving 8 bases between them. CDR3 length: 15 residues. The chain's CDR3 is CASSNDASGANVLTF. CDR3 nucleotide sequence: TGTGCCAGCAGTAACGACGCCTCTGGGGCCAACGTCCTGACTTTC.

This clonotype has at least ten counts. The rearrangement joins TRBV7-9 to TRBJ2-1; D is tentatively TRBD1 or TRBD2 (5 bases each). The CDR3 is made up of 13 amino acids. With 5 bases removed from V and 6 bases from J, the gap between germline ends came to 11 bases. Germline V CDR1 and CDR2: SEHNR, FQNEAQ (reference sequence). CDR3: CASSPGTPNEQFF. The DNA for the CDR3 is TGTGCCAGCAGCCCCGGGACCCCCAATGAGCAGTTCTTC.

This clonotype was found many times. The chain has TRBV12-3 or TRBV12-4 and TRBJ1-1; D gene unclear. Trimming left V 2 bases short and J 11 bases short, with 12 bases between. This CDR3 has 12 residues. CDR3 DNA sequence: TGTGCCAGCAGTTTATCAGGAGTGGAGGCTTTCTTT. Its protein product is CASSLSGVEAFF.

This clonotype was seen many times. The rearrangement links TRBV12-3 or TRBV12-4 to TRBJ2-7; 7 nucleotides agree with TRBD2. J gave up 3 bases and V 7 bases, and 9 bases lay outside the gene matches. The CDR3 has 14 amino acids. The CDR3 nucleotides read TGTGCCAGCACCCTACCGGGACTAAACTACGAGCAGTACTTC. This gives the protein CASTLPGLNYEQYF.

This clonotype has a handful of counts. The chain links TRBV9 to TRBJ1-1; maybe TRBD1 (5 bases). The CDR3 spans 14 residues. The germline gives CDR1 SGDLS, CDR2 YYNGEE. V lost 0 bases and J lost 0, with 6 bases in between. The DNA for the CDR3 is TGTGCCAGCAGCGTAGCAGGGTTGAACACTGAAGCTTTCTTT. It specifies CASSVAGLNTEAFF.

This clonotype was seen at least ten times. The V gene is TRBV5-5, the J gene TRBJ1-2, with TRBD1 matching over 8 bases. J was trimmed by 8 bases and V by 4 bases; bases with no gene match: 10. Germline V gene lookup returns CDR1 SGHKS and CDR2 YYEKEE (reference sequence). This CDR3 is built from 14 residues. CDR3 in amino acids: CASSLGGTGPGYTF. CDR3 DNA: TGTGCCAGCAGCCTGGGTGGGACAGGCCCGGGCTACACCTTC.

This clonotype has at least ten counts. V is TRBV6-5 and J is TRBJ2-1, with D hard to call. From germline, CDR1 is MNHEY and CDR2 SVGAGI. Trimming stripped 6 bases from V and 0 bases from J, with 15 bases between. The CDR3 spans 16 residues. The CDR3 protein is CASSTTLASSYNEQFF. CDR3 DNA sequence: TGTGCCAGCAGCACAACCCTGGCGAGCTCCTACAATGAGCAGTTCTTC.

This clonotype was counted ten times or more. This sequence joins TRBV27 and TRBJ2-2; D gene ambiguous. Trimming took 5 bases from V and 0 from J, leaving 4 bases between them. This CDR3 spans 13 amino acids. Looked up from germline, CDR1 is MNHEY and CDR2 is SMNVEV (reference sequence). CDR3 DNA sequence: TGTGCCAGCAGTGGCACGAACACCGGGGAGCTGTTTTTT. Residues: CASSGTNTGELFF.

This clonotype was seen ten or more times. The chain joins TRBV4-1 to TRBJ2-3, with D possibly TRBD2 on 6 matching bases. The CDR3 extends over 17 amino acids. Germline CDR1 reads MGHRA; CDR2 reads YSYEKL. The V end was cut by 1 base, the J end by 7 bases, with 21 bases between. The CDR3 DNA follows: TGCGCCAGCAGCCAAGGGGAGACTCGGAGGGATTCGAATACGCAGTATTTT. Amino acids: CASSQGETRRDSNTQYF.

This clonotype was counted many times. This chain's CDR3 is CASSFTDPVKDEKLFF. The CDR3, as DNA: TGTGCCAGCAGTTTCACAGACCCGGTAAAGGATGAAAAACTGTTTTTT. The rearrangement uses TRBV27 and TRBJ1-4; D unresolved. The CDR3 sequence is 16 residues long. Trimming removed 3 bases from V and 6 bases from J, with 17 bases in between. Germline V gene data show CDR1 as MNHEY and CDR2 as SMNVEV (reference sequence).

This clonotype was seen at least ten times. The J gene is TRBJ2-7, the V gene TRBV20-1; D perhaps matches TRBD2 (6 bases). Germline V gene data show CDR1 as DFQATT and CDR2 as SNEGSKA (reference sequence). CDR3 length equals 14 residues. V was shortened by 0 bases and J by 4 bases, with 13 bases between the two germline ends. The CDR3 region has the DNA TGCAGTGCTAGAGATTTACCTAGCGTGTACGAGCAGTACTTC. It specifies CSARDLPSVYEQYF.

This clonotype was counted at least ten times. This chain connects TRBV5-8 to TRBJ2-7; a weak D match, TRBD2 (5 bases). CDR3 size: 13 residues. Between the trimmed V and J ends, which lost 6 bases and 5 bases, there was a span of 15 bases. Looked up from germline, CDR1 is SGHTS and CDR2 is YDEGEE. The CDR3 spells CASNAGLWDEQYF. The DNA for the CDR3 is TGTGCCAGCAACGCGGGCCTCTGGGACGAGCAGTACTTC.

The table lists this clonotype with many counts. The rearrangement links TRBV29-1 to TRBJ2-1; 9 positions match TRBD1. The CDR3 is 14 amino acids. In germline, CDR1 is SQVTM, CDR2 ANQGSEA. Unmatched junction bases numbered 3, after V lost 6 bases and J lost 0 bases. This chain's CDR3 is CSVGTGNSYNEQFF. The DNA of the CDR3 is TGCAGCGTGGGGACAGGGAACTCCTACAATGAGCAGTTCTTC.

At least ten counts were recorded for this clonotype. The genes are TRBV11-2 and TRBJ2-1; 14 nucleotides agree with TRBD2. The CDR3 runs to 16 residues. Germline CDR1 SGHAT, CDR2 FQNNGV. V shed 6 bases, J shed 8 bases, and the junction held 9 bases outside the gene matches. CDR3 protein: CASRGTSGRQGYEQFF. The DNA for the CDR3 is TGTGCCAGCAGGGGGACTAGCGGGAGACAGGGCTATGAGCAGTTCTTC.

The chain has TRBV3-1 and TRBJ2-1; D is ambiguous. This CDR3 is built from 14 residues. The V and J ends lost 1 base and 6 bases respectively, with 10 bases between them. In germline, CDR1 is LGHDT, CDR2 YNNKEL (reference sequence). For the CDR3, the DNA is TGTGCCAGCAGCCAAGGGGCCCAAATCAATGAGCAGTTCTTC. This encodes CASSQGAQINEQFF.

Ten or more counts support this clonotype. The genes are TRBV10-1 and TRBJ2-2; 12 nucleotides match TRBD2. The CDR3 covers 16 residues. Germline CDR1 reads WNHNN; CDR2 reads SYGVQD (reference sequence). J gave up 3 bases and V 4 bases, and 3 bases lay outside the gene matches. In DNA, the CDR3 is TGCGCCAGCAGTGGGACTAGCGGGACAGACACCGGGGAGCTGTTTTTT. Residues: CASSGTSGTDTGELFF.

At least ten counts were recorded for this clonotype. This chain links TRBV15 with TRBJ2-7; 12 bases match TRBD1. The length of the CDR3 is 15 residues. Trimming took 6 bases from V and 6 from J; bases not matched to a gene: 9. CDR1 is LNHNV and CDR2 is YYDKDF in the germline V gene (reference sequence). The CDR3 bases are TGTGCCACCAGTTTTACCGGGACAGGGGGCATCGAGCAGTACTTC. Protein product: CATSFTGTGGIEQYF.

In its sample, this clonotype was seen a few times. The chain recombines TRBV20-1 with TRBJ1-1; 8 bases fit TRBD1. The ends lost 6 bases at V and 1 base at J; junction bases unmatched: 4. Germline lookup yields CDR1 DFQATT and CDR2 SNEGSKA (reference sequence). This CDR3 spans 13 amino acids. DNA of the CDR3: TGCAGTGCAACGGGACAGGAGAACACTGAAGCTTTCTTT. The encoded protein is CSATGQENTEAFF.

The chain carries TRBV28 and TRBJ2-1; D gene ambiguous. This CDR3 spans 15 amino acids. The germline V gene encodes CDR1 MDHEN and CDR2 SYDVKM. Trimming cost V 7 bases and J 0 bases, with 13 bases left between them. CDR3 in DNA: TGTGCCAGCACTTCAAGGGCCGGCTCCTACAATGAGCAGTTCTTC. Residues: CASTSRAGSYNEQFF.

V gene TRBV20-1 combines with J gene TRBJ2-7; D gene unclear. V was trimmed by 4 bases and J by 1 base, leaving 5 bases between them. The CDR3 spans 11 residues. Germline CDR1 is DFQATT and CDR2 is SNEGSKA (reference sequence). The CDR3 loop is CSATASYEQYF. The CDR3 nucleotides are TGCAGTGCTACGGCGTCCTACGAGCAGTACTTC.

There are many counts of this clonotype. V usage is TRBV12-3 or TRBV12-4 and J usage is TRBJ2-1; TRBD2 matches 8 bases. The CDR3 extends over 16 amino acids. The junction had 9 bases not matched to a gene; V was cut back by 5 bases and J by 3 bases. The CDR3 nucleotides are TGTGCCAGCAGTCCGATGACTAGCGTCGACTACAATGAGCAGTTCTTC. Amino acids: CASSPMTSVDYNEQFF.

This clonotype was detected many times. This sequence joins TRBV6-2 or TRBV6-3 and TRBJ2-7; 10 bases are shared with TRBD2. J was trimmed by 4 bases and V by 4 bases; bases with no gene match: 4. CDR1 is MNHEY, CDR2 SVGEGT, per germline. The length of the CDR3 is 14 residues. The CDR3 protein is CASSFGTSEYEQYF. CDR3 in DNA: TGTGCCAGCAGTTTCGGGACTAGCGAATACGAGCAGTACTTC.